This T cell receptor (beta chain) was sequenced during a study of T cell repertoires in cytomegalovirus infection. About the research overall: TCR beta signatures that were public indicated CMV infection and matching HLA type.

TCRdb re-analysed the reads in MiXCR, keeping a single row per CDR3 protein. The sample records roughly 700,000 distinct CDR3 sequences, around 32% being singletons. Study-wide findings and caveats: Identification of carriers of CMV plus the relevant HLA was achieved through cumulative public TCR beta family frequency. Ex vivo responses were dominated by HLA-C-restricted CMV-specific TCR beta clonotypes.

CDR3 length: 14 amino acids. The germline V gene has CDR1 SNHLY and CDR2 FYNNEI. V was cut by 9 bases and J by 3 bases, with 15 bases left in between. Notes on this clonotype: The target antigen is unknown.

V gene TRBV2 combines with J gene TRBJ2-1, with a tentative D call TRBD2 (6 bases). Material: cultured PBMCs, obtained from culture after CMV antigen stimulation. This clonotype was obtained from a human donor in good health (CMV status not recorded). Some clones in this sample may be carry-over from other donors' samples. Here the CDR3 DNA reads TGTGCCAGGAGCGTTGGGCGGGACTACAATGAGCAGTTCTTC. It is translated as CARSVGRDYNEQFF.